This TCR beta chain was retrieved from a study of T-cell memory formation after mild COVID-19. From the 5' RACE reads, TCRdb called clonotypes with MiXCR, one entry per CDR3 protein. Of more than 250,000 distinct CDR3 sequences detected, 16% appear once; the ten largest clones hold 20% to 25%. This CDR3 has 14 residues. The germline V gene has CDR1 LGHNA and CDR2 YSLEER. Trimming cost V 4 bases and J 2 bases, with 9 bases left between them. The TCR was taken from a man younger than 30 who had mild COVID-19 (a few samples of this study predate the infection). Cell type and time point are not known. The V and J genes are TRBV4-3 and TRBJ1-5; weak D call: TRBD1 (5 bases). Sequenced material: PBMCs or a T cell subset sorted from them (not recorded which). The CDR3 is CASSPRVGNQPQHF. DNA for the CDR3: TGCGCCAGCAGCCCCAGGGTAGGCAATCAGCCCCAGCATTTT.